The next 32 T cell receptor beta chains were all read from a single sample in a study of shared clonotypes between healthy human individuals. Clones were read by immunoSEQ multiplex PCR, and TCRdb kept only the in-frame ones, dropping some. The table lists about 2.4 million clones, approximately 92% of them singletons. Sequencing was performed on naive CD4+ T cells sorted from blood. Subset: CD45RA+ positively selected. These receptors were taken from a man younger than 35 in good health.

The gene calls are TRBV7-2 and TRBJ2-1; 10 nucleotides match TRBD2. This CDR3 comprises 17 residues. V lost 1 base to trimming and J lost 8 bases; unmatched junction nucleotides: 11. Germline V lookup: CDR1 SGHTA, CDR2 FQGNSA. The DNA for the CDR3 is TGTGCCAGCAGCTTAGATGACTTCCTAGCGGGAGTGGATGAGCAGTTCTTC. Translating it yields CASSLDDFLAGVDEQFF.

In this sample, this clone turned up a few times. This chain links TRBV20-1 with TRBJ1-1, with D possibly being TRBD1 (5 bases). The CDR3 extends over 11 amino acids. Germline CDR1 DFQATT, CDR2 SNEGSKA (reference sequence). The V gene lost 3 bases and the J gene lost 5 bases, with 7 bases spanning the gap. The CDR3 coding sequence is TGCAGTGCTAGGGGGGAGACTGAAGCTTTCTTT. This codes for CSARGETEAFF.

In its sample, this clone was seen once. J is TRBJ1-1 and V is TRBV6-6; D remains ambiguous. CDR1 is MNHNY and CDR2 is SVGAGI in the germline V gene (reference sequence). Trimming cost V 2 bases and J 2 bases, with 9 bases left between them. CDR3 length equals 14 residues. The CDR3 spells CASSYKAGNTEAFF. For the CDR3, the DNA is TGTGCCAGCAGTTACAAGGCAGGAAACACTGAAGCTTTCTTT.

This clone has more than one count but fewer than ten. This CDR3 is also generated by other DNA sequences in the sample. J is TRBJ1-2 and V is TRBV30, with a weak D call TRBD1 (5 bases). The germline gives CDR1 GTSNPN, CDR2 SVGIG (reference sequence). Deletions cut 4 bases from V and 2 bases from J, with 5 bases between. The CDR3 extends over 11 amino acids. The CDR3 nucleotides are TGTGCCTGGACAGGGAACTATGGCTACACCTTC. Translating gives CAWTGNYGYTF.

The chain carries TRBV4-1 and TRBJ1-4, with TRBD1 identical over 8 bases. Germline V gene sequence: CDR1 MGHRA, CDR2 YSYEKL. With V trimmed by 0 bases and J by 14 bases, 14 bases remained unmatched. The CDR3 has 16 amino acids. CDR3 residues: CASSQEGRTGLTTLFF. CDR3 in DNA: TGCGCCAGCAGCCAAGAAGGTAGGACAGGGCTAACTACCCTGTTTTTT.

The V gene is TRBV29-1, the J gene TRBJ2-3; D not certain. The V and J ends lost 0 bases and 2 bases respectively, with 12 bases between them. From germline, CDR1 is SQVTM and CDR2 ANQGSEA. The CDR3 extends over 15 amino acids. In DNA, the CDR3 is TGCAGCGTTGAAGATCGGGCAGAGATCACAGATACGCAGTATTTT. This translates into CSVEDRAEITDTQYF.

V and J are TRBV28 and TRBJ1-1; no firm D call. The CDR3 sequence is 14 residues long. The germline CDR1 and CDR2 sequences are MDHEN and SYDVKM. V lost 7 bases to trimming and J lost 1 base, with 13 bases between them. Here the CDR3 reads CASTPGRENTEAFF. CDR3 coding DNA: TGTGCCAGCACCCCAGGACGCGAGAACACTGAAGCTTTCTTT.

V and J are TRBV7-3 and TRBJ2-7; D remains unclear. CDR3 size: 13 residues. The V end lost 0 bases, the J end lost 3 bases, and 6 bases lay between the germline ends. Germline CDR1 reads SGHTA; CDR2 reads FQGTGA. CDR3 in DNA: TGTGCCAGCAGCTTAACGCCGAACTACGAGCAGTACTTC. Translation: CASSLTPNYEQYF.

This chain links TRBV29-1 with TRBJ2-1, with TRBD1 matching over 7 bases. CDR1 is SQVTM, CDR2 ANQGSEA, per germline. The CDR3 sequence is 13 residues long. V lost 7 bases, J lost 7 bases, and 10 bases stayed unmatched. The CDR3 sequence is CSAVADRDNEQFF. The DNA of the CDR3 is TGCAGCGCCGTCGCCGACAGGGATAATGAGCAGTTCTTC.

As concerns this clone: Without the conserved terminal phenylalanine or tryptophan, this CDR3 likely stems from a read error. This chain connects TRBV6-5 to TRBJ1-6; D is possibly TRBD1 (6 bases). The CDR3 totals 15 residues. Trimming pared 7 bases from V and 9 bases from J, leaving 19 bases between. Germline values: CDR1 MNHEY, CDR2 SVGAGI. CDR3 amino acids: CASTQGGASGSPLHL. CDR3 bases: TGTGCCAGCACCCAAGGGGGGGCTAGTGGTTCACCCCTCCACCTT.

The genes are TRBV28 and TRBJ1-6; 8 positions agree with TRBD1. Per the germline V gene, CDR1 is MDHEN and CDR2 is SYDVKM. Trimming cost V 4 bases and J 6 bases; bases outside gene matches: 5. This CDR3 comprises 15 residues. Here the CDR3 reads CASSSRTGTNSPLHF. The CDR3 DNA is TGTGCCAGCAGTTCCCGGACAGGGACTAATTCACCCCTCCACTTT.

The V call is TRBV20-1, the J call TRBJ1-1; D unresolved. Germline V gene data show CDR1 as DFQATT and CDR2 as SNEGSKA (reference sequence). The CDR3 runs 8 residues. The CDR3 region has the DNA TGCATTGCAGAGGGAGCTTTCTTT. Translation: CIAEGAFF.

V gene TRBV7-6 combines with J gene TRBJ1-3; no reliable D call. Germline V CDR1 and CDR2: SGHVS, FNYEAQ. The CDR3 totals 15 residues. V dropped 4 bases and J dropped 1 base, with 11 bases sitting between them. Here the CDR3 DNA reads TGTGCCAGCAGCTCAGACGGCACTTCTGGAAACACCATATATTTT. Translating it yields CASSSDGTSGNTIYF.

A note on this clone: This specimen includes other DNA sequences encoding the same CDR3. The chain employs TRBV9 and TRBJ2-7; no definite D call. The V end was cut by 0 bases, the J end by 2 bases, with 9 bases between. The CDR3 runs to 14 residues. The germline V gene has CDR1 SGDLS and CDR2 YYNGEE. CDR3 loop: CASSVELGAYEQYF. Here the CDR3 DNA reads TGTGCCAGCAGCGTAGAGCTTGGGGCCTACGAGCAGTACTTC.

For this clone: The sample carries other DNA sequences with the same CDR3. This chain connects TRBV6-5 to TRBJ1-5; D remains ambiguous. This CDR3 has 11 amino acids. The germline CDR1 and CDR2 sequences are MNHEY and SVGAGI. Trimming cost V 8 bases and J 5 bases, with 7 bases left between them. The CDR3 sequence: CASGRDQPQHF. As DNA, the CDR3 is TGTGCCAGCGGAAGGGATCAGCCCCAGCATTTT.

The J gene is TRBJ1-2, the V gene TRBV2; 7 positions match TRBD1. The CDR3 has 14 amino acids. With V trimmed by 7 bases and J by 4 bases, 9 bases remained unmatched. The V gene's germline CDR1 is SNHLY and CDR2 FYNNEI. In DNA form, the CDR3 reads TGTGCCAGCATGTTCTTACAGGGGAGCTATGGCTACACCTTC. This codes for CASMFLQGSYGYTF.

V and J are TRBV25-1 and TRBJ2-7; 11 bases align to TRBD2. Looked up from germline, CDR1 is MGHDK and CDR2 is SYGVNS. The CDR3 is 16 residues long. The V gene end was trimmed by 6 bases and the J gene end by 2 bases; junction bases not matched to a gene: 9. The CDR3 loop is CASRAQTSGDTYEQYF. In DNA, the CDR3 is TGTGCCAGCAGAGCTCAGACTAGCGGGGATACCTACGAGCAGTACTTC.

The chain links TRBV5-1 to TRBJ2-7, with D perhaps assigned TRBD1 or TRBD2 (5 bases each). The CDR3 has 14 residues. Germline V CDR1 and CDR2: SGHRS, YFSETQ. V lost 0 bases, J lost 3 bases, and 10 bases lay in between. CDR3 DNA sequence: TGCGCCAGCAGCTTGGGAGGGGCGCGCTACGAGCAGTACTTC. Its translation is CASSLGGARYEQYF.

In regard to this clone: This same CDR3 is encoded by further DNA sequences in the sample. The chain uses TRBV11-2 and TRBJ2-3, with D unclear. Between the trimmed V and J ends, which lost 5 bases and 2 bases, there was a span of 5 bases. Germline CDR1 reads SGHAT; CDR2 reads FQNNGV. The CDR3 has 12 amino acids. The CDR3 loop is CASSPHTDTQYF. The CDR3 DNA reads as TGTGCCAGCAGCCCACACACAGATACGCAGTATTTT.

J is TRBJ2-2 and V is TRBV19, with 10 nucleotides matching TRBD1. Germline-derived CDR1 and CDR2 are LNHDA and SQIVND (reference sequence). V trimming: 3 bases; J trimming: 7 bases; junction bases outside the gene matches: 8. The CDR3 has 16 residues. CDR3 sequence (DNA): TGTGCCAGTAGTATCCCGACGGGACAGGGGTTCGGGGAGCTGTTTTTT. Protein product: CASSIPTGQGFGELFF.

This clone was counted between two and nine times. This chain joins TRBV19 and TRBJ2-7; the match to TRBD1 covers 7 bases. CDR1 and CDR2 (germline): LNHDA, SQIVND (reference sequence). J lost 4 bases, V lost 4 bases, and 4 bases had no gene match. The CDR3 totals 13 residues. This CDR3 is CASSSQGQYEQYF. CDR3 in DNA: TGTGCCAGTAGTAGCCAGGGACAGTACGAGCAGTACTTC.

V usage is TRBV11-2 and J usage is TRBJ1-6; D gene unclear. CDR1 is SGHAT, CDR2 FQNNGV, per germline. The ends were cut back, 5 bases at V and 2 bases at J, with 10 bases in the middle. The CDR3 runs to 15 residues. Written as DNA, the CDR3 is TGTGCCAGCAGCCCGAGCGGGACCTATAATTCACCCCTCCACTTT. It encodes CASSPSGTYNSPLHF.

A single count supports this clone. V usage is TRBV6-6 and J usage is TRBJ2-7; D tentatively fits TRBD1 or TRBD2 (5 bases each). Deletions cut 2 bases from V and 0 bases from J, with 8 bases between. Germline V gene data show CDR1 as MNHNY and CDR2 as SVGAGI (reference sequence). This CDR3 spans 14 amino acids. Here the CDR3 DNA reads TGTGCCAGCAGTTACGGGACGAACTCCTACGAGCAGTACTTC. Protein sequence: CASSYGTNSYEQYF.

This sequence joins TRBV7-2 and TRBJ1-4; D is possibly TRBD1 (5 bases). CDR3 length: 16 residues. Germline CDR1 and CDR2: SGHTA and FQGNSA. Between the trimmed V and J ends, which lost 5 bases and 1 base, there was a span of 14 bases. The CDR3 spells CASSPVGEITNEKLFF. CDR3 nucleotide sequence: TGTGCCAGCAGCCCTGTAGGGGAAATAACTAATGAAAAACTGTTTTTT.

This clone was observed a handful of times. The rearrangement uses TRBV30 and TRBJ1-1; D ambiguous. Trimming shortened V by 4 bases and J by 4 bases, and 10 bases separated the two germline ends. The CDR3 consists of 12 residues. Per germline, CDR1 GTSNPN and CDR2 SVGIG (reference sequence). This CDR3 is CAWNTGSTEAFF. DNA of the CDR3: TGTGCCTGGAACACGGGGAGCACTGAAGCTTTCTTT.

The chain employs TRBV6-1 and TRBJ1-2, with a weak D call TRBD1 (5 bases). The CDR3 runs 15 residues. Trimming took 1 base from V and 4 from J, leaving 13 bases between them. Per the germline V gene, CDR1 is MNHNS and CDR2 is SASEGT. The CDR3 bases are TGTGCCAGCAGTGAAGGAGGGGCCAGGGCCTATGGCTACACCTTC. This gives the protein CASSEGGARAYGYTF.

The chain employs TRBV27 and TRBJ1-1, with a tentative D call TRBD1 (5 bases). This CDR3 is 15 amino acids long. Germline lookup yields CDR1 MNHEY and CDR2 SMNVEV (reference sequence). Deletions cut 4 bases from V and 1 base from J, with 13 bases between. CDR3 bases: TGTGCCAGCAGTTCCCCCAAAACAGGGAACACTGAAGCTTTCTTT. This encodes CASSSPKTGNTEAFF.

The genes are TRBV30 and TRBJ1-6, with a weak D call TRBD1 (6 bases). The V gene's germline CDR1 is GTSNPN and CDR2 SVGIG (reference sequence). The germline V and J ends were trimmed by 3 bases and 10 bases, with 13 bases remaining between them. The CDR3 is 13 amino acids. The CDR3 DNA reads TGTGCCTGGAGAGGGACAATTCGCTCACCCCTCCACTTT. Its protein product is CAWRGTIRSPLHF.

The rearrangement uses TRBV7-6 and TRBJ2-1; D remains ambiguous. Germline V gene data show CDR1 as SGHVS and CDR2 as FNYEAQ. This CDR3 has 14 residues. The germline V and J ends were trimmed by 4 bases and 6 bases, with 13 bases remaining between them. The CDR3 DNA is TGTGCCAGCAGCTCTCCCTCGGGTGCCAATGAGCAGTTCTTC. Translated: CASSSPSGANEQFF.

A word on this clone: The same CDR3 can be traced to other DNA sequences in this sample. J is TRBJ2-1 and V is TRBV11-3; 13 bases agree with TRBD2. Trimming removed 5 bases from V and 8 bases from J; junction bases left unmatched: 6. This CDR3 has 15 amino acids. The germline CDR1 and CDR2 sequences are SGHNT and YENEEA. CDR3 sequence (DNA): TGTGCCAGCAGCCTAGGACTAGCGGGAGTGGATGAGCAGTTCTTC. This encodes CASSLGLAGVDEQFF.

The genes are TRBV6-1 and TRBJ2-7, with TRBD2 identical over 13 bases. V lost 6 bases to trimming and J lost 6 bases; unmatched junction nucleotides: 8. Per germline, CDR1 MNHNS and CDR2 SASEGT. CDR3 length: 15 residues. The CDR3: CASSSGTSGTGEQYF. In DNA form, the CDR3 reads TGTGCCAGCAGCTCGGGGACTAGCGGGACGGGCGAGCAGTACTTC.

The chain joins TRBV28 to TRBJ2-7, with 9 bases identical to TRBD2. This CDR3 has 13 residues. V lost 7 bases to trimming and J lost 5 bases; unmatched junction nucleotides: 6. Per the germline V gene, CDR1 is MDHEN and CDR2 is SYDVKM. CDR3 coding DNA: TGTGCCAGCATTTATAGCGGGAGCCACGAGCAGTACTTC. Encoded protein: CASIYSGSHEQYF.